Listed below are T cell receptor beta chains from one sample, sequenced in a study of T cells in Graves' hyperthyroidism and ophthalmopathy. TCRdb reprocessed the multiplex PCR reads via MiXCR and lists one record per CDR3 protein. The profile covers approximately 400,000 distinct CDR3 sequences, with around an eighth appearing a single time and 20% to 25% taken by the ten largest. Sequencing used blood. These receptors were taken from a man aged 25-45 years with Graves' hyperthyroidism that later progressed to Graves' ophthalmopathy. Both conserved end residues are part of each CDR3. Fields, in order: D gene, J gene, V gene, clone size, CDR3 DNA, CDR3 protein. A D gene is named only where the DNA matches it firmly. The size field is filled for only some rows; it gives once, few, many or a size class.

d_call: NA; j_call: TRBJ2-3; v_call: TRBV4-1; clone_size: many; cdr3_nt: TGCGCCAGCAGCCAAGATTGGGGGGCCCGCACAGATACGCAGTATTTT; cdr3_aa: CASSQDWGARTDTQYF
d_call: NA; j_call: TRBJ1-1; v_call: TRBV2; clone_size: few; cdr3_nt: TGTGCCAGCAAGGAGGCGGAGAGGCAGCACACTGAAGCTTTCTTT; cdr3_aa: CASKEAERQHTEAFF
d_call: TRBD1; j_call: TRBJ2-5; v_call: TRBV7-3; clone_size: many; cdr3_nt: TGTGCCAGCAGCTTAAGCCCAGGGGGAGAGACCCAGTACTTC; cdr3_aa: CASSLSPGGETQYF
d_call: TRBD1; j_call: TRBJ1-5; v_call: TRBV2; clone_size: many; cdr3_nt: TGTGCCAGCAGTGAGGACAGGGGTGGCAATCAGCCCCAGCATTTT; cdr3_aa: CASSEDRGGNQPQHF
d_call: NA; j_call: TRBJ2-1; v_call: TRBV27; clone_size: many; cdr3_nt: TGTGCCAGCAGTCCACGGGGAACTTATGAGCAGTTCTTC; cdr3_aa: CASSPRGTYEQFF
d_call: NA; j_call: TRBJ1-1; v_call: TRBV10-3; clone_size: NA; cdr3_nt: TGTGCCATCAGGGGGGAGGGCACTGAAGCTTTCTTT; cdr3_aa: CAIRGEGTEAFF
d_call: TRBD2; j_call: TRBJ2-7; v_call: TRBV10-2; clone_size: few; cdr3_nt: TGCGCCAGCAGACTAGCGGGGGCCTACGAGCAGTACTTC; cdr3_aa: CASRLAGAYEQYF
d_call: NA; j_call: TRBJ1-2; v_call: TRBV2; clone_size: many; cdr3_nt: TGTGCCAGCAGTGGGCAGGGTGTCAGCTATGGCTACACCTTC; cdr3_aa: CASSGQGVSYGYTF
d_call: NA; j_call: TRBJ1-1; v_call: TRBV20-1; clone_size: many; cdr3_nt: TGCAGTGCTAGAACCGCCCCACAGGGCCTCGTTGAAGCTTTCTTT; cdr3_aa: CSARTAPQGLVEAFF
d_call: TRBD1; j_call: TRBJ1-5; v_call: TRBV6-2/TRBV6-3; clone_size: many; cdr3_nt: TGTGCCAGCAGTTACTGGACAGGGGGCAATCAGCCCCAGCATTTT; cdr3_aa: CASSYWTGGNQPQHF
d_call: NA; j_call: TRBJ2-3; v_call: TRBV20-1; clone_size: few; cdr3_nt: TGCAGTGCTAGAGATACGGGGGCAGGTACGCAGTATTTT; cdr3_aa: CSARDTGAGTQYF
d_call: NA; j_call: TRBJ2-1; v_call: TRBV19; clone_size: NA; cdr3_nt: TGTGCCAGTAGTGACCCGGGGGGCCCCAACCTTGATGAGCAGTTCTTC; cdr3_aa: CASSDPGGPNLDEQFF
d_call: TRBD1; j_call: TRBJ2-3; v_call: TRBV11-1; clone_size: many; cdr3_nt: TGTGCCAGCAGCTTAGAACAGGGGTCCTTCACAGATACGCAGTATTTT; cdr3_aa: CASSLEQGSFTDTQYF
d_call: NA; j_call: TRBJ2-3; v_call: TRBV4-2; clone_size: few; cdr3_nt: TGTGCCAGCAGCCAAGATCTAGGGACGCGGAGAGCGCAGTATTTT; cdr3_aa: CASSQDLGTRRAQYF
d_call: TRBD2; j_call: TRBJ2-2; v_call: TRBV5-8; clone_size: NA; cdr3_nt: TGTGCCAGCGGTAGACTAGCGGAGAACACCGGGGAGCTGTTTTTT; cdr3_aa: CASGRLAENTGELFF
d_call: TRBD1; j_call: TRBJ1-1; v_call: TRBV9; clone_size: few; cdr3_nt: TGTGCCAGCAGCGTAGCTCAAAGCGAGGGGGGACAGGAGAACACTGAAGCTTTCTTT; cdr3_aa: CASSVAQSEGGQENTEAFF
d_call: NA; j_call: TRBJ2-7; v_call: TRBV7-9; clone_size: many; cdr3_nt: TGTGCCAGCAGCCCCCCCATTCGACAGTCGCTAACCTACGAGCAGTACTTC; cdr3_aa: CASSPPIRQSLTYEQYF
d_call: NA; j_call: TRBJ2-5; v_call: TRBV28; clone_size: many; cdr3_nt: TGTGCCAGCAGTTCCCCCGGGACCAAAGGGGAGACCCAGTACTTC; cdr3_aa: CASSSPGTKGETQYF
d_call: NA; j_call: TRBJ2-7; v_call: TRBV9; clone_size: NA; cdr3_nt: TGTGCCAGCAGCCGGGGACTCCCCGGCGAGCAGTACTTC; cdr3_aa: CASSRGLPGEQYF
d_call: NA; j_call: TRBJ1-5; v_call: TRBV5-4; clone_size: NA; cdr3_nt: TGTGCCAGCAGCTTGTGGGGCGACTATAGCAATCAGCCCCAGCATTTT; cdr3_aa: CASSLWGDYSNQPQHF
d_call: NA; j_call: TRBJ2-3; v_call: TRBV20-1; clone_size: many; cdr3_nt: TGCAGTGTCTTAACCAGTGACGGGGGGCCCACAGATACGCAGTATTTT; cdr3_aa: CSVLTSDGGPTDTQYF
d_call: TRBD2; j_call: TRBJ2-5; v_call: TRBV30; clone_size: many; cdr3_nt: TGTGCCTGGACGGGGGGGAACCAAGAGACCCAGTACTTC; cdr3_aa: CAWTGGNQETQYF
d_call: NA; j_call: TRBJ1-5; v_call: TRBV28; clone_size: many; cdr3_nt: TGTGCCAGCAGTTTACTTAATAGCAATCAGCCCCAGCATTTT; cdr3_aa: CASSLLNSNQPQHF
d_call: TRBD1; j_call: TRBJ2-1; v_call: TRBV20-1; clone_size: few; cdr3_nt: TGCAGTGGTGACAGGGGGGCGAGCTCCTACAATGAGCAGTTCTTC; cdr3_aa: CSGDRGASSYNEQFF
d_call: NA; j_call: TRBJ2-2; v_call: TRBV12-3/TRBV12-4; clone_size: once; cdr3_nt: TGTGCCAGCAATTCTCGGGACATGATCGGGGGACTGGATTTT; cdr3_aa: CASNSRDMIGGLDF
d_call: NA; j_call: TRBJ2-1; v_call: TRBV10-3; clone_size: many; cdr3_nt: TGTGCCATCAATCCGGGGGACGGGGATGAGCAGTTCTTC; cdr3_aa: CAINPGDGDEQFF
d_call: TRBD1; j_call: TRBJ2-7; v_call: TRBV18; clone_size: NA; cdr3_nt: TGTGCCAGCTCATCGGGACAGGCTCAGGACGAGCAGTACTTC; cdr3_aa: CASSSGQAQDEQYF
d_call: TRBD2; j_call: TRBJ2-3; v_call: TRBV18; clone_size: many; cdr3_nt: TGTGCCAGCTCCATCCTAGCGGACACAGATACGCAGTATTTT; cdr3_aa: CASSILADTDTQYF
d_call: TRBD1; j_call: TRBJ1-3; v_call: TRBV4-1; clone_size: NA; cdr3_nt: TGCGCCAGCAGCCCCTCCCCGACAGGGTGGAGAAACACCATATATTTT; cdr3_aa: CASSPSPTGWRNTIYF
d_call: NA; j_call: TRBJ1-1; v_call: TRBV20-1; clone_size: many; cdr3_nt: TGCAGTGCCCTAACAGCGCCCTCGGAAAAAGAAGCTTTCTTT; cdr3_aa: CSALTAPSEKEAFF
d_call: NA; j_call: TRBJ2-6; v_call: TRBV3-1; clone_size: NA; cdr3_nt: TGTGCCAGCAGCCAAGATGTCGGGCAGGGAGACTCTGGGGCCAACGTCCTGACTTTC; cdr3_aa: CASSQDVGQGDSGANVLTF
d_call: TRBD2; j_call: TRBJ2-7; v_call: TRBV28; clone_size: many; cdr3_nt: TGTGCCAGCAGTTTATATAGCGGGGTCCTATCCTACGAGCAGTACTTC; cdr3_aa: CASSLYSGVLSYEQYF
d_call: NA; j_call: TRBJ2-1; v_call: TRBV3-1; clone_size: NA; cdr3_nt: TGTGCCAGCAGCCAAGAGGGTGGGGGGAATGAGCAGTTCTTC; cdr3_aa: CASSQEGGGNEQFF
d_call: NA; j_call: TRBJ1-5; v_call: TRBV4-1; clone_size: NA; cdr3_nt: TGCGCCAGCAGCCAAGAATACGGAGGTCATCAGCCCCAGCATTTT; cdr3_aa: CASSQEYGGHQPQHF
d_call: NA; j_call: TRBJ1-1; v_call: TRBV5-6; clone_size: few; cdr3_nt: TGTGCCAGCAGCTCTTTTACAGAAGCTTTCTTT; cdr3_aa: CASSSFTEAFF
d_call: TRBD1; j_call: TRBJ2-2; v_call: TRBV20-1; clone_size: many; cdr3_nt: TGCAGTGCGGGGGACAGGGGGCGCGGCGGGGAGCTGTTTTTT; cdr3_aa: CSAGDRGRGGELFF
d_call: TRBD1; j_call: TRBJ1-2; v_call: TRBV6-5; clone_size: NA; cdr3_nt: TGTGCCAGCAGTTACTCGTTTGGCGGACAGGGGGTTGGTGGCTACACCTTC; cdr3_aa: CASSYSFGGQGVGGYTF